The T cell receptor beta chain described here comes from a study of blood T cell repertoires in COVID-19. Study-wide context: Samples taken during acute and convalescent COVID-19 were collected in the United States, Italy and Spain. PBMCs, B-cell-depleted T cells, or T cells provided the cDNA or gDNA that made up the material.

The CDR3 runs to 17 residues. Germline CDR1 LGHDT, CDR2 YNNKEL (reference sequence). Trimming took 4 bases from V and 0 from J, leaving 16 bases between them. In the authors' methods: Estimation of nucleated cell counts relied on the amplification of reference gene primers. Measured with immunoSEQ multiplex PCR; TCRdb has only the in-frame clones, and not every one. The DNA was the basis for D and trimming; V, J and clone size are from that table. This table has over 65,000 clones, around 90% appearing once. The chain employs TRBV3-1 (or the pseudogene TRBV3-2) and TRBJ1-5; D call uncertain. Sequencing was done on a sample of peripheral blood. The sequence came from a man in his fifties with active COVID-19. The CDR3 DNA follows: TGTGCCAGCAGCCCCGGTTTCGATAGCCCTAGCAATCAGCCCCAGCATTTT. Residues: CASSPGFDSPSNQPQHF.